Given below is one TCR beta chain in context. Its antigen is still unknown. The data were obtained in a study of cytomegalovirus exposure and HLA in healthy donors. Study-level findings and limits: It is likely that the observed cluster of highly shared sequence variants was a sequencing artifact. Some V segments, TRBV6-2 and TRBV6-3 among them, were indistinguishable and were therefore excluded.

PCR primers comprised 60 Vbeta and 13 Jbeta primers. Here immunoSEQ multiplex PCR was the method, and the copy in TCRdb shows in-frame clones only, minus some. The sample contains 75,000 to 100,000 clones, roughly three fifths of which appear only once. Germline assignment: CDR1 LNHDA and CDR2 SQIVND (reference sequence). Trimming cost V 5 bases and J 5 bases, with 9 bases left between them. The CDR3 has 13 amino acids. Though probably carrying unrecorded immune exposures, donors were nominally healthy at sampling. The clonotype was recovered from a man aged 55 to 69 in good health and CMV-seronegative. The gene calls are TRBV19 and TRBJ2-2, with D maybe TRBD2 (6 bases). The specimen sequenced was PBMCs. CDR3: CASSGTVTGELFF. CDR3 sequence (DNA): TGTGCCAGTAGTGGGACTGTAACCGGGGAGCTGTTTTTT.